A selection of T cell receptor beta chains follows, all from one sample in a study of metastatic and nonmetastatic thyroid tumors. MiXCR re-clonotyped the PCR reads for TCRdb. The top ten hold approximately 24% of the sample, which has thousands of clones, approximately 30% seen once. The specimen was adjacent normal tissue. These receptors all come from a female donor with papillary thyroid cancer or a benign thyroid nodule (not recorded which). Some clones in this sample may be carry-over from other donors' samples. CDR3s include the opening cysteine and the closing phenylalanine or tryptophan. Rows may omit the clone size; those that give it use once, few, many or a size class.

V gene: TRBV6-1; clone size: .; CDR3 protein: CASSQAVQVFGLYEQYF
V gene: TRBV6-2/TRBV6-3; clone size: .; CDR3 protein: CASSASSSQGNTIYF
V gene: TRBV6-2/TRBV6-3; clone size: .; CDR3 protein: CASRRGSYSNQPQHF
V gene: TRBV30; clone size: .; CDR3 protein: CARMDRTGVSVANVLTF
V gene: TRBV7-2; clone size: medium-sized; CDR3 protein: CASSRSISMNTEAFF
V gene: TRBV7-9; clone size: many; CDR3 protein: CASSTGLAGGPTDTQYF
V gene: TRBV9; clone size: .; CDR3 protein: CASSPRSGTGSYDQYF
V gene: TRBV6-1; clone size: few; CDR3 protein: CASRGKGSFTEAFF
V gene: TRBV11-2; clone size: few; CDR3 protein: CASSLGQGAYEQYF
V gene: TRBV6-4; clone size: few; CDR3 protein: CASTGTARDTGASF
V gene: TRBV20-1; clone size: few; CDR3 protein: CSAGRTNSPLHF
V gene: TRBV13; clone size: .; CDR3 protein: CASSLAGLAGVGASTGELFF
V gene: TRBV29-1; clone size: few; CDR3 protein: CSVAASGGAVETQYF
V gene: TRBV30; clone size: .; CDR3 protein: CDWSFRAGELLF
V gene: TRBV6-5; clone size: few; CDR3 protein: CASSYGPERYEQYF
V gene: TRBV5-1; clone size: .; CDR3 protein: CASSLATAGLSSGNTIYF
V gene: TRBV6-5; clone size: few; CDR3 protein: CASSHPPGTGGTFYGYTF
V gene: TRBV2; clone size: .; CDR3 protein: CASSEGLGTPDNEQFF
V gene: TRBV19; clone size: .; CDR3 protein: CATYIVEGVHLYEQYF
V gene: TRBV6-5; clone size: .; CDR3 protein: CASSYSGGFEASTGELFF
V gene: TRBV5-5; clone size: .; CDR3 protein: CASSLELAGVREEQYF
V gene: TRBV25-1; clone size: .; CDR3 protein: CASSGNRGDTDTQYF
V gene: TRBV11-3; clone size: .; CDR3 protein: CASSWGSGGTDTQYF
V gene: TRBV20-1; clone size: .; CDR3 protein: CSARDRRGLSSYNEQFF
V gene: TRBV19; clone size: few; CDR3 protein: CASSIPSGKETQYF
V gene: TRBV5-1; clone size: medium-sized; CDR3 protein: CASSLPHEGGWSYEQYF
V gene: TRBV7-3; clone size: few; CDR3 protein: CASSSGTQPYEQYF
V gene: TRBV10-3; clone size: .; CDR3 protein: CAISSSYNSPLHF
V gene: TRBV2; clone size: few; CDR3 protein: CASSVKGGDGYTF
V gene: TRBV7-9; clone size: medium-sized; CDR3 protein: CASSHQGFGSYNEQFF
V gene: TRBV11-1; clone size: .; CDR3 protein: CASSPTSGTGGIYEQYF
V gene: TRBV12-3/TRBV12-4; clone size: few; CDR3 protein: CASSLGDYDTDTQYF
V gene: TRBV6-6; clone size: medium-sized; CDR3 protein: CASSSGTGVRGTGNQPQHF
V gene: TRBV11-2; clone size: medium-sized; CDR3 protein: CATQKQKNSPLHF
V gene: TRBV29-1; clone size: many; CDR3 protein: CSVVRLTSYNERFF
V gene: TRBV28; clone size: large; CDR3 protein: CASRKTGDHEQFF
V gene: TRBV20-1; clone size: .; CDR3 protein: CSAMGPGDTQYF
V gene: TRBV11-2; clone size: .; CDR3 protein: CASSLEVEPGGKLFF
V gene: TRBV11-2; clone size: medium-sized; CDR3 protein: CASSLTFSGINEQYF
V gene: TRBV6-9; clone size: .; CDR3 protein: CASSLGLFETQYF
V gene: TRBV5-1; clone size: once; CDR3 protein: CASSLSRGLEQYF
V gene: TRBV28; clone size: .; CDR3 protein: CASSSPRSGNLGYTF
V gene: TRBV6-1; clone size: large; CDR3 protein: CASRRDSWNTEAFF